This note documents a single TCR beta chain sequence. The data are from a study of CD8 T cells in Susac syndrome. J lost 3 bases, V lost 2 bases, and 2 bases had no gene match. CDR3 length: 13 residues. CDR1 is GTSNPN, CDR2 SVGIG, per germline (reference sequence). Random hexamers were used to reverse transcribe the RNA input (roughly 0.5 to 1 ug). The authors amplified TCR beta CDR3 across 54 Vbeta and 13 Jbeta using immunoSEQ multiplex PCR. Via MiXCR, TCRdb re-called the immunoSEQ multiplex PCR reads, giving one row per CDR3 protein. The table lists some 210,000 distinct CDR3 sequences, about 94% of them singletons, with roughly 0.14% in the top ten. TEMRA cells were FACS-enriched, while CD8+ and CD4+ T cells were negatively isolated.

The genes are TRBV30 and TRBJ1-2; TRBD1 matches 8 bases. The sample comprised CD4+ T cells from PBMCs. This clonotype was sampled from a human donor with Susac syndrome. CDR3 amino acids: CAWSSGGDYGYTF. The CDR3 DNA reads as TGTGCCTGGAGTTCAGGGGGCGACTATGGCTACACCTTC.